Listed below are T cell receptor beta chains from one sample, sequenced in a study of T cell responses to AZD1222 COVID-19 vaccine. Profiled with immunoSEQ multiplex PCR; TCRdb holds only in-frame clones, not every one. Of 150,000 to 200,000 clones listed, 85% to 95% are singletons. The sample here was peripheral blood, taken on day 0 of AZD1222 vaccination. These receptors all come from an adult in good health. Each CDR3 is given with its conserved first and last residue. Fields, in order: J gene, V gene, CDR3 protein.

>TRBJ2-5|TRBV19
CASSRRGETQYF
>TRBJ2-3|TRBV5-1
CASSLAGGSPGSTDTQYF
>TRBJ2-1|TRBV5-4
CASSLGPGGGLSYNEQFF
>TRBJ2-5|TRBV10-2
CASSESASGGEETQYF
>TRBJ2-7|TRBV5-1
CASSSGQGSDEQYF
>TRBJ1-2|TRBV10-3
CAISGSQVYGYTF
>TRBJ2-3|TRBV15
CATNLAGGIQAQYF
>TRBJ1-2|TRBV5-8
CASSLETGFGYTF
>TRBJ1-2|TRBV10-3
CAISESRQSLPVNYGYTF
>TRBJ1-1|TRBV19
CASSPGLQAFF
>TRBJ2-1|TRBV27
CASSSGGRISYNEQFF
>TRBJ2-7|TRBV15
CATSRVTGRGEQYF
>TRBJ2-1|TRBV27
CASSSLAGLQFF
>TRBJ2-7|TRBV30
CAWQAGGPLEQYF
>TRBJ2-5|TRBV7-9
CASSPRPGPRELGTQYF
>TRBJ1-1|TRBV10-3
CAIGGFNTEAFF
>TRBJ2-1|TRBV7-9
CASSEGQGAYNEQFF
>TRBJ1-2|TRBV4-2
CASSQDRGGTSGYTF
>TRBJ2-6|TRBV20-1
CSASSGGISGANVLTF
>TRBJ2-7|TRBV6-5
CASSRTSGNYEQYF
>TRBJ2-7|TRBV11-2
CASSLGGRSYEQYF
>TRBJ1-6|TRBV5-8
CASGRPNHNSPLHF
>TRBJ2-3|TRBV27
CASSLKTGMHTQYF
>TRBJ2-3|TRBV2
CASSWRTSGETDTQYF
>TRBJ2-3|TRBV4-2
CASSPGTPPFETQYF
>TRBJ1-2|TRBV21-1
CASSKACRSYGYTF
>TRBJ1-3|TRBV30
CAWSGGEGNWKNTIYF
>TRBJ2-3|TRBV7-2
CASSLAATGTDTQYF
>TRBJ2-2|TRBV28
CASSLARDYSLAGELFF
>TRBJ2-7|TRBV5-8
CASSLGLAGGSRYEQYF
>TRBJ1-2|TRBV5-6
CASSLLGKGYGYTF
>TRBJ1-3|TRBV7-8
CASSLGTSGNTIYF
>TRBJ2-5|TRBV7-2
CASSLPQGVKETQYF
>TRBJ1-5|TRBV4-1
CASSQAAQGVYSNQPQHF
>TRBJ2-6|TRBV7-7
CASSLGTDGANVLTF
>TRBJ1-4|TRBV5-1
CASRLLPTNEKLFF
>TRBJ1-1|TRBV10-3
CAISEPEPRGTWTNTEAFF
>TRBJ1-2|TRBV5-1
CASSLAGDYGYTF
>TRBJ1-1|TRBV5-6
CASSLDGWGNTEAFF
>TRBJ2-2|TRBV7-9
CASSLVLNTGELFF
>TRBJ1-5|TRBV6-5
CASSIGGFSNQPQHF
>TRBJ1-1|TRBV7-2
CASSPTGVMNTEAFF
>TRBJ1-1|TRBV6-7
CASSYDRDYTEAFF
>TRBJ1-3|TRBV3-1/TRBV3-2
CASSPGNRGLTGNTIYF
>TRBJ2-3|TRBV7-2
CASSFPLSTVNF
>TRBJ1-1|TRBV10-3
CAISESWGPNTEAFF
>TRBJ1-1|TRBV10-3
CAISVGMNTEAFF